Presented here are 17 T cell receptor beta chains from one specimen sequenced in a study of T-cell reconstitution after alpha-beta-depleted transplantation in children. The TCRbeta library incorporated unique molecular identifiers. TCRdb reprocessed the PCR reads via MiXCR and lists one record per CDR3 protein. This table holds about 130,000 distinct CDR3 sequences, roughly 10% found once. This material consisted of PBMCs, mostly from graft donor cells, taken 180 days after TCRalphabeta/CD19-depleted stem cell transplant. These receptors were collected from a girl under two years old who had a stem cell transplant for combined immunodeficiency, so the T cells may come from the graft donor.

The chain couples TRBV20-1 to TRBJ2-3, with D hard to call. This CDR3 contains 13 residues. Germline CDR1 DFQATT, CDR2 SNEGSKA (reference sequence). V was pared by 2 bases and J by 3 bases, with 9 bases between. CDR3 in amino acids: CSARNLLTDTQYF. The DNA for the CDR3 is TGCAGTGCTAGAAACTTGCTTACAGATACGCAGTATTTT.

The sample holds a few counts of this clonotype. The gene calls are TRBV3-1 and TRBJ2-1; 9 bases agree with TRBD2. Germline V gene sequence: CDR1 LGHDT, CDR2 YNNKEL (reference sequence). There are 15 residues in the CDR3. V dropped 2 bases and J dropped 4; count of bases not matched to a gene: 3. In nucleotides, the CDR3 is TGTGCCAGCAGCCAATCAAGCGGGGGGTACAATGAGCAGTTCTTC. This sequence encodes CASSQSSGGYNEQFF.

This clonotype was seen many times. The rearrangement joins TRBV20-1 to TRBJ2-1; 11 bases are a match to TRBD2. The CDR3 totals 15 residues. After removal of 3 bases from V and 9 bases from J, the junction contained 10 bases not matched to a gene. Germline CDR1 and CDR2: DFQATT and SNEGSKA (reference sequence). This CDR3 reads CSARVSGRAFGEQFF. The CDR3 DNA reads TGCAGTGCTAGGGTTAGCGGGAGGGCCTTTGGTGAGCAGTTCTTC.

Ten or more counts support this clonotype. V gene TRBV7-2 combines with J gene TRBJ2-3; either TRBD1 or TRBD2 may supply D (6 bases each). Germline V gene sequence: CDR1 SGHTA, CDR2 FQGNSA. Between the trimmed V and J ends, which lost 0 bases and 1 base, there was a span of 11 bases. CDR3 length: 16 residues. The CDR3 spells CASSLAGRGGTDTQYF. CDR3 nucleotides: TGTGCCAGCAGCTTAGCTGGTAGGGGGGGCACAGATACGCAGTATTTT.

The CDR3 DNA is TGTGCCAGCAGCCGAGTTGCGGGGGGGCCTGATACGCAGTATTTT. This translates into CASSRVAGGPDTQYF. The chain combines TRBV3-1 with TRBJ2-3; 9 bases match TRBD2. Trimming at V came to 4 bases and at J to 6 bases, leaving 8 bases not matched to a gene. This CDR3 has 15 amino acids. Germline values: CDR1 LGHDT, CDR2 YNNKEL (reference sequence).

This clonotype showed up many times. The chain links TRBV28 to TRBJ1-3, with TRBD1 identical over 9 bases. Trimming at V came to 4 bases and at J to 4 bases, leaving 8 bases not matched to a gene. CDR3 length: 16 residues. The V gene's germline CDR1 is MDHEN and CDR2 SYDVKM. DNA of the CDR3: TGTGCCAGCAGTTCCGGAACAGGGGGCTACGGAAACACCATATATTTT. Protein sequence: CASSSGTGGYGNTIYF.

The chain combines TRBV18 with TRBJ2-3, with unresolved D. The CDR3 sequence is 17 residues long. Germline CDR1 is KGHSH and CDR2 is LQKENI. Trimming cost V 0 bases and J 1 base, with 14 bases left between them. The CDR3 nucleotides read TGTGCCAGCTCACCACCAGGTGGGCAGCCCCGCACAGATACGCAGTATTTT. Translation: CASSPPGGQPRTDTQYF.

Only a few counts were recorded for this clonotype. The rearrangement uses TRBV6-5 and TRBJ2-5; D not certain. Germline assignment: CDR1 MNHEY and CDR2 SVGAGI. This CDR3 comprises 14 residues. V was clipped by 0 bases and J by 8 bases, with 13 bases between them. The chain's CDR3 is CASSYSHLHETQYF. CDR3 nucleotides: TGTGCCAGCAGTTACTCGCACCTTCATGAAACCCAGTACTTC.

This clonotype has a handful of counts. The J gene is TRBJ2-2, the V gene TRBV20-1; TRBD2 is a possible D gene (6 bases). The CDR3 contains 12 residues. CDR1 and CDR2 from the germline V gene are DFQATT and SNEGSKA (reference sequence). The V gene lost 1 base and the J gene lost 7 bases, with 7 bases spanning the gap. CDR3 in amino acids: CSARGGDGELFF. The CDR3 bases are TGCAGTGCTAGAGGGGGGGACGGGGAGCTGTTTTTT.

This clonotype showed up many times. The chain combines TRBV2 with TRBJ2-7; 9 bases agree with TRBD1. The CDR3 has 13 amino acids. The J segment lost 7 bases and the V segment lost 6 bases, leaving 7 bases of the junction unmatched. Per the germline V gene, CDR1 is SNHLY and CDR2 is FYNNEI. For the CDR3, the DNA is TGTGCCAGCAGATCACAGGGGGCGGGGGAGCAGTACTTC. This sequence encodes CASRSQGAGEQYF.

This clonotype was observed a handful of times. This chain joins TRBV7-2 and TRBJ2-7, with D perhaps being TRBD1 or TRBD2 (5 bases each). From germline, CDR1 is SGHTA and CDR2 FQGNSA. This CDR3 comprises 15 residues. The V gene lost 3 bases and the J gene lost 2 bases, with 14 bases spanning the gap. The CDR3 region is CASSFPGRRPYEQYF. CDR3 coding DNA: TGTGCCAGCAGCTTTCCGGGACGGCGCCCCTACGAGCAGTACTTC.

This rearrangement joins TRBV11-2 to TRBJ2-3; 14 nucleotides line up with TRBD2. Trimming cost V 5 bases and J 0 bases; bases outside gene matches: 7. The CDR3 is made up of 18 amino acids. Germline CDR1 reads SGHAT; CDR2 reads FQNNGV. The CDR3 region has the DNA TGTGCCAGCAGCCTCTTGACTAGCGGGGGGGCTAGCACAGATACGCAGTATTTT. Protein: CASSLLTSGGASTDTQYF.

This clonotype was detected many times. The chain employs TRBV5-1 and TRBJ2-7; D not resolved. Trimming removed 1 base at V and 0 bases at J, with 17 bases between. The CDR3 is 17 residues long. Per germline, CDR1 SGHRS and CDR2 YFSETQ. Written as DNA, the CDR3 is TGCGCCAGCAGCTTGAGACTTCTGCCTTTTAGCTCCTACGAGCAGTACTTC. It codes for CASSLRLLPFSSYEQYF. Drawing the rest from reference TRBV5-1 and TRBJ2-7, the complete variable domain is KAGVTQTPRYLIKTRGQQVTLSCSPISGHRSVSWYQQTPGQGLQFLFEYFSETQRNKGNFPGRFSGRQFSNSRSEMNVSTLELGDSALYLCASSLRLLPFSSYEQYFGPGTRLTVT.

V usage is TRBV5-1 and J usage is TRBJ1-1; D is perhaps TRBD1 (5 bases). The ends were cut back, 0 bases at V and 1 base at J, with 10 bases in the middle. The CDR3 contains 15 residues. Germline values: CDR1 SGHRS, CDR2 YFSETQ. The CDR3 DNA reads as TGCGCCAGCAGCTTGGTCTGGGGGGGGAACACTGAAGCTTTCTTT. It encodes CASSLVWGGNTEAFF.

The V and J genes are TRBV27 and TRBJ2-7; the match to TRBD1 covers 9 bases. The junction had 18 bases not matched to a gene; V was cut back by 5 bases and J by 4 bases. The germline V gene has CDR1 MNHEY and CDR2 SMNVEV (reference sequence). The CDR3 loop spans 18 amino acids. CDR3 loop: CASSPAYDIGTGTYEQYF. CDR3 bases: TGTGCCAGCAGTCCCGCCTACGATATCGGGACAGGGACTTACGAGCAGTACTTC.

The chain combines TRBV29-1 with TRBJ2-5; TRBD2 agrees at 8 bases. This CDR3 comprises 15 residues. Germline lookup yields CDR1 SQVTM and CDR2 ANQGSEA. Trimming took 1 base from V and 5 from J; bases not matched to a gene: 9. DNA for the CDR3: TGCAGCGTTGAAGCGGGGGGGCCCGTAATGGAGACCCAGTACTTC. This encodes CSVEAGGPVMETQYF.

This clonotype was seen a few times. J is TRBJ2-5 and V is TRBV24-1; possible D gene TRBD2, 5 bases. The germline V gene encodes CDR1 KGHDR and CDR2 SFDVKD. The ends were cut back, 4 bases at V and 2 bases at J, with 10 bases in the middle. The CDR3 contains 14 residues. The CDR3 DNA reads TGTGCCACCAGTGAAGGAGGAACTCAAGAGACCCAGTACTTC. Its protein product is CATSEGGTQETQYF.